The clone carrying this TCR beta chain appeared a single time. Its specificity is not known. This entry is derived from a study of vaccination and CD4 T cells after COVID-19. Cultured CD4+ T-cell DNA underwent Oncomine TCR Beta short-read sequencing. Cultures of CD4+ T cells served as the source for extracting genomic DNA. Each CDR3 protein gets one entry after TCRdb re-called the PCR reads with MiXCR. The sample includes 15,000 to 20,000 distinct CDR3 sequences, 55% to 85% of them seen just once. Treatment indicated: roughly ten-day PBMC culture with coronavirus spike peptide pools or control peptides (ViraFEST assay). Days 3 and 7 saw half the medium swapped for fresh IL-2 medium. Germline-derived CDR1 and CDR2 are MDHEN and SYDVKM. This CDR3 is built from 15 residues. The V end lost 6 bases, the J end lost 8 bases, and 19 bases lay between the germline ends.

This receptor was taken from a human donor who had recovered from COVID-19. Material for sequencing was CD4+ T cells from blood, cultured in vitro. V and J are TRBV28 and TRBJ1-4; possibly TRBD1 for D (6 bases). CDR3 loop: CASRSAGAGGEKLFF. In DNA, the CDR3 is TGTGCCAGCAGGAGCGCGGGGGCCGGCGGGGAAAAACTGTTTTTT. Based on the CDR3 plus reference TRBV28 and TRBJ1-4, the full variable domain is DVKVTQSSRYLVKRTGEKVFLECVQDMDHENMFWYRQDPGLGLRLIYFSYDVKMKEKGDIPEGYSVSREKKERFSLILESASTNQTSMYLCASRSAGAGGEKLFFGSGTQLSVL.